This entry is about one TCR beta chain. One end of the junction is discordant with germline, which a read error may explain. The data originate from a study of blood T cell repertoires in COVID-19. About the study: Samples came from the United States, Italy and Spain, spanning acute and convalescent COVID-19. T cells, B-cell-depleted T cells, or PBMCs provided the cDNA or gDNA that served as material.

Per germline, CDR1 MDHEN and CDR2 SYDVKM. This CDR3 contains 13 residues. As originally analysed: How many nucleated cells were present was estimated from reference gene primer amplification. Clones were sequenced by immunoSEQ multiplex PCR, and TCRdb holds only the in-frame ones, with some missing. V, J and clone size reflect that table, while D and trimming were determined from the DNA. In the table there are around 86,000 clones, approximately 86% of which are singletons. The specimen sequenced was peripheral blood. The TCR originated in a human donor in a cohort sampled during active COVID-19. The gene calls are TRBV28 and TRBJ1-4, with 9 bases identical to TRBD1. In DNA, the CDR3 is TGTGCCAGCAGCCCCTGGGACCCGGGACAGGGTCATTTT. Its translation: CASSPWDPGQGHF.